Described below is a single T cell receptor (beta chain) sequence and its context. There is no known antigen for this receptor. There are no base qualities to consult, and no much larger clone falls within one base. The CDR1 and CDR2 encoded by the germline V gene are KGHSH and LQKENI. Deletion took 3 bases off V and 0 bases off J, with a span of 8 bases between the germline ends. The CDR3 holds 15 amino acids from the cysteine to the phenylalanine. Solely the CDR3 DNA is kept, with 45 bases framed from the first base. TCRbeta repertoires were sequenced from genomic DNA with the immunoSEQ hsTCRB assay version 4 in survey mode. For TCRbeta sequencing, genomic DNA was diluted to around 9.7 ng/uL, and up to about 1 ug was used per sample. From the authors' description of their analysis: ImmunoSeq Analyzer 3.0 was used for analysis of TCRbeta data, and diversity was computed on productive nucleotide rearrangements. The improved Chao index was used to estimate lower-bound TCR diversity, and the Gini coefficient was used to estimate clonality using the Immunarch R package. Different nucleotide rearrangements encoding the same CDR3beta amino acid sequence were counted as distinct clonotypes. Differential abundance analysis found TCRbeta sequences that were significantly enriched in antigen-responding cells compared with anti-CD3/anti-CD28-activated cells. GLIPH2 grouped TCRs by predicted peptide-MHC specificity, both within each participant and across combined participant data sets. The clones in this table, taken by TCRdb from immuneACCESS, are in-frame only. Not every clone is retained; where verified, under half of the shortfall comes from an unresolved V gene, and the cause of the rest is unknown. V and J calls and clone size are given by that table; D and trimming were obtained from the DNA. In all, the sample holds some 41,000 clones, and roughly 89% of those were seen once. Of the sample, 1.3% falls within the top ten clones.

This record comes from a study of persistence of HIV-infected CD4 T cells (dated by TCRdb to 2018 to 2021). Describing the broader study: The median time participants had been on suppressive ART was about eight years. Peripheral blood samples of up to about 200 mL were taken at multiple time points, with the exception of a couple of participants who underwent leukapheresis at a single time point. Anti-CD3/anti-CD28 stimulation activated a higher proportion of cells, with a lower memory fraction, than antigen stimulation. The study isolated CMV- and HIV-1 Gag-responding CD4+ T cells from ART-treated individuals to examine antigen-driven clonal expansion of HIV-1-infected cells. The clonality of all cells in each sorted population was measured by TCRbeta sequencing, and the clonality of infected cells was measured by proviral sequencing. The TCR cluster analysis across participants included about 8 participants for CMV and more than five participants for Gag.

The sample's treatment or condition label, in plain terms: suppressive antiretroviral therapy. As a nonspecific positive control representing the CD4+ T cell repertoire, cells were stimulated with anti-CD3/anti-CD28 magnetic beads. CD4+ T cells that responded were sorted based on upregulation of both CD40 ligand and CD69. Participants were HIV-1-infected adults who started suppressive ART during chronic infection. Participants had undetectable plasma HIV-1 RNA below 50 copies/mL for at least 4 years. To be included, a participant needed positive CMV serology and a CD4+ T cell count above 400 cells/uL. Before stimulation, PBMCs were isolated using density centrifugation and then depleted of CD8+ T cells. CD8-depleted PBMCs were stimulated for approximately 19 hours with anti-CD28/CD49d costimulation, CD40-blocking antibody and enfuvirtide to prevent new infections. Cells were sorted on a Beckman Coulter MoFlo Legacy or XDP sorter, with propidium iodide excluding dead cells. Genomic DNA was extracted with the QIAamp DNA Mini Kit for samples above one million cells, otherwise with the Quick-DNA Microprep Kit.

What the study reported, not specific to this receptor: Within the same sorted populations, TCR oligoclonality correlated with proviral oligoclonality. Significantly lower TCRbeta richness was observed in CMV- and Gag-responding cells than in anti-CD3/anti-CD28-responding cells, and higher oligoclonality was observed in CMV-responding cells than in CD3/CD28-stimulated and Gag-responding cells. Antigen-responding cells were enriched for degenerate expanded CDR3beta sequences, which suggests convergent selection of CD4+ responses to CMV and Gag. Because the TCR analyses were done in bulk, restricting them to just the rare CMV-responding cells that actually carried HIV-1 proviruses was not possible. Only a small number of individuals took part in the study, and only a limited range of antigens was tested.

This sequence uses TRBV18 and TRBJ1-4; perhaps TRBD1 is the D gene, with 5 bases matching. The sample here was CD4+ T cells sorted from PBMCs after approximately 19-hour stimulation, taken from a patient who received antiretroviral therapy. The cell subset or site label, as the study defines it: CD40L+CD69+ CD4 T cells responding to anti-CD3/anti-CD28 beads, representing the overall repertoire. This TCR derives from an adult man with HIV who was CMV-seropositive. For the CDR3, the sequence is CASSPDRATNEKLFF. The base sequence is TGTGCCAGCTCACCTGACAGAGCAACTAATGAAAAACTGTTTTTT.